This is a list of T cell receptor beta chains from one sample in a study of blood T cell repertoires in COVID-19. Some clones are missing from TCRdb's copy, which holds only in-frame ones; the method was immunoSEQ multiplex PCR. The sample has more than 300,000 clones, 88% seen once. The sample taken for sequencing was peripheral blood. These receptors originate from a woman aged 70-85 years with COVID-19, enrolled during active disease. The CDR3 runs from the conserved cysteine through the conserved F or W. The D gene is left open where the match is weak.

v_call	j_call	d_call	cdr3_nt	cdr3_aa
TRBV7-9	TRBJ2-7	NA	TGTGCCAGCAGCGAGCAGTCGGCGGGAAACGAGCAGTACTTC	CASSEQSAGNEQYF
TRBV2	TRBJ1-1	NA	TGTGCCAGCAGCGGCGGGGGGACCTTGAACACTGAAGCTTTCTTT	CASSGGGTLNTEAFF
TRBV18	TRBJ1-1	NA	TGTGCCAGCTCTGCCTACTCCGGGGAGGGGAGCACTGAAGCTTTCTTT	CASSAYSGEGSTEAFF
TRBV28	TRBJ1-5	NA	TGTGCCAGCAGGGAGGACAGAGGCGGCGGCAATCAGCCCCAGCATTTT	CASREDRGGGNQPQHF
TRBV28	TRBJ1-6	NA	TGTGCCAGCAGTTTATCCATGACCGGGTATAATTCACCCCTCCACTTT	CASSLSMTGYNSPLHF
TRBV2	TRBJ1-4	NA	TGTGCCAGCAGTAGAGAGATTAATGAAAAACTGTTTTTT	CASSREINEKLFF
TRBV29-1	TRBJ1-2	NA	TGCAGCGTCCACCTACTTAACTATGGCTACACCTTC	CSVHLLNYGYTF
TRBV6-1	TRBJ2-6	TRBD2	TGTGCCAGCAGTGGGAGGGCAGGGCTAGCGGGGGCCTCTGGGGCCAACGTCCTGACTTTC	CASSGRAGLAGASGANVLTF
TRBV4-1	TRBJ1-5	TRBD1	TGCGCCAGCACCCCTGGACAGGGCAATCAGCCCCAGCATTTT	CASTPGQGNQPQHF
TRBV13	TRBJ1-2	NA	TGTGCCACCAGCGTACGGGTCCTCCGAGATGGCTACACCTTC	CATSVRVLRDGYTF
TRBV7-3	TRBJ1-2	TRBD1	TGTGCCAGCAGCTTGGACAGGGATGTAGATGGCTACACCTTC	CASSLDRDVDGYTF
TRBV6-5	TRBJ1-4	NA	TGTGCCAGCAGTACAGGGTTTTTCGGTGAAAAACTGTTTTTT	CASSTGFFGEKLFF
TRBV7-3	TRBJ2-3	NA	TGTGCCAGCAGCTTAATCGGGAGTGCGGATACGCAGTATTTT	CASSLIGSADTQYF
TRBV9	TRBJ1-1	NA	TGTGCCAGCAGCGCCGGTCGGAGTTATGAAGCTTTCTTT	CASSAGRSYEAFF
TRBV5-8	TRBJ1-2	NA	TGTGCCAGCAGCCTATCACGGTCGGGTGGCTACACCTTC	CASSLSRSGGYTF
TRBV5-1	TRBJ2-2	NA	TGCGCCAGCAGCCAACAGGGTCCCCAGAACACCGGGGAGCTGTTTTTT	CASSQQGPQNTGELFF
TRBV7-9	TRBJ1-2	TRBD1	TGTGCCAGCAGCTTGCCGGGACAGGGGCACTATGGCTACACCTTC	CASSLPGQGHYGYTF
TRBV13	TRBJ2-6	TRBD1	TGTGCCAGCAGCCCGACAGGGGTGCGAATTGCGGGGGCCAACGTCCTGACTTTC	CASSPTGVRIAGANVLTF
TRBV19	TRBJ1-2	TRBD1	TGTGCCAGTACCAGGGCAGGGGGCAACTATGGCTACACCTTC	CASTRAGGNYGYTF